The 31 T cell receptor beta chains reported below all come from one sample, sequenced in a study of cytomegalovirus exposure and HLA in healthy donors. This table comes from immunoSEQ multiplex PCR, and its TCRdb copy is limited to in-frame clones, with some not included. The sample includes some 310,000 clones, around 90% of them seen just once. Input material: PBMCs. The receptors shown here come from a man younger than 40 in good health and CMV-seronegative.

This clone turned up a few times. Distinct nucleotide sequences in the sample also encode this CDR3. J is TRBJ2-7 and V is TRBV27; the D gene is possibly TRBD1 (5 bases). This CDR3 has 13 amino acids. The ends were cut back, 2 bases at V and 3 bases at J, with 8 bases in the middle. From germline, CDR1 is MNHEY and CDR2 SMNVEV (reference sequence). The CDR3 is CASSLRGSYEQYF. In DNA, the CDR3 is TGTGCCAGCAGTTTAAGGGGCAGCTACGAGCAGTACTTC.

The genes are TRBV19 and TRBJ1-2; 8 positions match TRBD1. V lost 6 bases to trimming and J lost 2 bases; unmatched junction nucleotides: 11. The CDR3 is 16 residues long. Germline CDR1 and CDR2: LNHDA and SQIVND (reference sequence). Here the CDR3 reads CASRISAGGANYGYTF. CDR3 in DNA: TGTGCCAGTAGGATTTCCGCAGGGGGCGCGAACTATGGCTACACCTTC.

The chain links TRBV10-1 to TRBJ1-2, with 8 bases aligning to TRBD1. CDR3 length: 13 residues. In germline, CDR1 is WNHNN, CDR2 SYGVQD (reference sequence). After removal of 3 bases from V and 5 bases from J, the junction contained 2 bases not matched to a gene. CDR3 in DNA: TGCGCCAGCAGTGATCACAGGGGGTATGGCTACACCTTC. Amino acid sequence: CASSDHRGYGYTF.

The chain couples TRBV27 to TRBJ2-1, with D perhaps TRBD2 (7 bases). CDR3 length: 16 residues. Germline V gives CDR1 MNHEY, CDR2 SMNVEV (reference sequence). V lost 5 bases, J lost 5 bases, and 19 bases lay in between. The CDR3: CASSLSRGALDNEQFF. In DNA, the CDR3 is TGTGCCAGCAGTCTCAGCCGGGGGGCCCTGGACAATGAGCAGTTCTTC.

As concerns this clone: The junction departs from the called germline gene at one end, perhaps through a read error. The chain uses TRBV4-1 and TRBJ1-2, with D possibly matching TRBD1 (6 bases). Per the germline V gene, CDR1 is MGHRA and CDR2 is YSYEKL. This CDR3 is built from 16 residues. The CDR3 DNA follows: TGCGCCAGCAGCCATCTCTCGGCCGGGACAAACTCTGGCTACACCTTC. It translates to CASSHLSAGTNSGYTF.

V gene TRBV7-6 combines with J gene TRBJ2-1; 9 bases are a match to TRBD1. The CDR3 is 16 residues long. V lost 5 bases and J lost 6; bases outside the gene matches: 11. CDR1 and CDR2 from the germline V gene are SGHVS and FNYEAQ. The CDR3 DNA follows: TGTGCCAGCAGCACTCGGGACAGGGAGAAGGGCAATGAGCAGTTCTTC. Translated, it gives CASSTRDREKGNEQFF.

This clone has just one count. The genes are TRBV7-9 and TRBJ2-3; D gene unclear. Germline-derived CDR1 and CDR2 are SEHNR and FQNEAQ (reference sequence). With 6 bases removed from V and 4 bases from J, the gap between germline ends came to 11 bases. This CDR3 is 13 amino acids long. The CDR3 is CASRQTSADTQYF. The CDR3 bases are TGTGCCAGCAGACAAACCTCCGCAGATACGCAGTATTTT.

The chain is built from TRBV4-1 and TRBJ2-3; possibly TRBD1 for D (6 bases). The ends were cut back, 3 bases at V and 1 base at J, with 14 bases in the middle. CDR3 size: 16 residues. Germline-derived CDR1 and CDR2 are MGHRA and YSYEKL. CDR3 sequence: CASSHPDSRGTDTQYF. The CDR3 DNA sequence: TGCGCCAGCAGCCACCCGGACAGCAGAGGCACAGATACGCAGTATTTT.

This chain links TRBV2 with TRBJ2-5; 8 bases align to TRBD2. CDR1 SNHLY and CDR2 FYNNEI come from the germline V gene. Trimming took 3 bases from V and 8 from J; bases not matched to a gene: 11. This CDR3 is built from 15 residues. Written as DNA, the CDR3 is TGTGCCAGCAGTGACCGCGGGGGGCCGGTGGGTACCCAGTACTTC. It yields the protein CASSDRGGPVGTQYF.

This clone was found once. The chain recombines TRBV5-1 with TRBJ2-7, with 8 bases matching TRBD1. The CDR3 has 13 amino acids. Germline V lookup: CDR1 SGHRS, CDR2 YFSETQ. Trimming took 3 bases from V and 6 from J; bases not matched to a gene: 5. DNA for the CDR3: TGCGCCAGCAGCTCCGTACAGGGGGGCGAGCAGTACTTC. Its protein product is CASSSVQGGEQYF. The variable domain in full, completed from reference TRBV5-1 and TRBJ2-7, reads KAGVTQTPRYLIKTRGQQVTLSCSPISGHRSVSWYQQTPGQGLQFLFEYFSETQRNKGNFPGRFSGRQFSNSRSEMNVSTLELGDSALYLCASSSVQGGEQYFGPGTRLTVT.

The chain uses TRBV2 and TRBJ1-4; 9 nucleotides agree with TRBD1. Trimming at V came to 6 bases and at J to 0 bases, leaving 2 bases not matched to a gene. The germline V gene encodes CDR1 SNHLY and CDR2 FYNNEI. The CDR3 runs 15 residues. The CDR3 DNA follows: TGTGCCAGCAGACGACAGGGGGCAACTAATGAAAAACTGTTTTTT. Its translation is CASRRQGATNEKLFF.

The chain combines TRBV19 with TRBJ2-3; TRBD2 aligns across 7 bases. With V trimmed by 5 bases and J by 2 bases, 13 bases remained unmatched. This CDR3 spans 17 amino acids. Germline loops: CDR1 LNHDA, CDR2 SQIVND (reference sequence). CDR3 bases: TGTGCCAGTAGTGTAGGGCCTAAGCGGGGTAACACAGATACGCAGTATTTT. This translates into CASSVGPKRGNTDTQYF.

This clone appeared a few times. The chain uses TRBV25-1 and TRBJ1-2; 7 bases match TRBD1. J was trimmed by 7 bases and V by 2 bases; bases with no gene match: 4. Germline lookup yields CDR1 MGHDK and CDR2 SYGVNS. The CDR3 sequence is 13 residues long. CDR3 sequence: CASSEPTGRGYTF. As DNA, the CDR3 is TGTGCCAGCAGTGAACCGACAGGGCGTGGCTACACCTTC.

The V and J genes are TRBV5-8 and TRBJ2-1; 8 bases fit TRBD1. Germline lookup yields CDR1 SGHTS and CDR2 YDEGEE. The CDR3 length is 15 residues. V dropped 1 base and J dropped 2; count of bases not matched to a gene: 2. CDR3: CASSLRTGTYNEQFF. DNA of the CDR3: TGTGCCAGCAGCTTGAGGACAGGGACCTACAATGAGCAGTTCTTC.

This chain joins TRBV5-4 and TRBJ1-1; D not certain. The CDR3 length is 14 residues. With 4 bases removed from V and 1 base from J, the gap between germline ends came to 11 bases. From germline, CDR1 is SGHNT and CDR2 YYREEE (reference sequence). CDR3 bases: TGTGCCAGCAGCCTCAGGTTACCGAACACTGAAGCTTTCTTT. Translating gives CASSLRLPNTEAFF.

This clone was seen a single time. V usage is TRBV4-2 and J usage is TRBJ2-5; tentatively, D is TRBD2 (6 bases). Germline V gene lookup returns CDR1 LGHNA and CDR2 YNFKEQ. V was shortened by 4 bases and J by 5 bases, with 14 bases between the two germline ends. The CDR3 covers 14 residues. The CDR3 DNA is TGTGCCAGCAGCCGACGACTAGTCGCGGAGACCCAGTACTTC. Protein sequence: CASSRRLVAETQYF.

The CDR3 reads CASSLWDRAGSPLHF. The CDR3 DNA follows: TGCGCCAGCAGCTTATGGGACAGGGCGGGATCACCCCTCCACTTT. This sequence joins TRBV5-1 and TRBJ1-6; 9 nucleotides line up with TRBD1. Germline CDR1 is SGHRS and CDR2 is YFSETQ. This CDR3 comprises 15 residues. Trimming removed 2 bases from V and 10 bases from J; junction bases left unmatched: 7.

The chain uses TRBV7-2 and TRBJ1-3; weak D call: TRBD1 (6 bases). Germline CDR1 reads SGHTA; CDR2 reads FQGNSA. The germline V and J ends were trimmed by 2 bases and 4 bases, with 12 bases remaining between them. The CDR3 covers 15 residues. CDR3 protein: CASSLNGGAGNTIYF. The CDR3 nucleotides read TGTGCCAGCAGCTTAAATGGGGGGGCAGGAAACACCATATATTTT.

The V and J genes are TRBV6-5 and TRBJ1-1; D uncertain. V gave up 2 bases and J gave up 1 base, with 8 bases separating them. The germline gives CDR1 MNHEY, CDR2 SVGAGI. The CDR3 sequence is 14 residues long. CDR3 bases: TGTGCCAGCAGTTACAGGGAGTGGAACACTGAAGCTTTCTTT. It codes for CASSYREWNTEAFF.

The chain couples TRBV18 to TRBJ2-1; 8 bases line up with TRBD2. Germline-derived CDR1 and CDR2 are KGHSH and LQKENI. CDR3 size: 16 residues. The V segment lost 2 bases and the J segment 3 bases; nucleotides outside the gene matches: 6. In DNA, the CDR3 is TGTGCCAGCTCACCAGATCCCGGGGGGGTCTACAATGAGCAGTTCTTC. As protein: CASSPDPGGVYNEQFF.

This rearrangement joins TRBV19 to TRBJ1-2; D call uncertain. Looked up from germline, CDR1 is LNHDA and CDR2 is SQIVND (reference sequence). V gave up 5 bases and J gave up 4 bases, with 17 bases separating them. The length of the CDR3 is 15 residues. The CDR3 DNA reads as TGTGCCAGTAGTCCAATCCCGGAGAGGGTCTATGGCTACACCTTC. Translating gives CASSPIPERVYGYTF.

The DNA for the CDR3 is TGTGCCAGCAGTGGACAGCTTCCTTACTATGGCTACACCTTC. Its translation is CASSGQLPYYGYTF. The chain has TRBV2 and TRBJ1-2; TRBD1 might be the D (5 bases). Germline CDR1 SNHLY, CDR2 FYNNEI. The V gene lost 4 bases and the J gene lost 3 bases, with 12 bases spanning the gap. The CDR3 contains 14 residues.

In this sample, this clone turned up once. This chain uses TRBV11-2 with TRBJ2-7, with D possibly TRBD1 on 5 matching bases. The CDR3 loop spans 14 amino acids. Per the germline V gene, CDR1 is SGHAT and CDR2 is FQNNGV. V was cut by 1 base and J by 3 bases, with 10 bases left in between. The CDR3 loop is CASSLVVGDYEQYF. In nucleotides, the CDR3 is TGTGCCAGCAGCTTAGTGGTAGGGGACTACGAGCAGTACTTC. Full variable domain (remainder filled in from reference TRBV11-2 and TRBJ2-7): EAGVAQSPRYKIIEKRQSVAFWCNPISGHATLYWYQQILGQGPKLLIQFQNNGVVDDSQLPKDRFSAERLKGVDSTLKIQPAKLEDSAVYLCASSLVVGDYEQYFGPGTRLTVT.

V and J are TRBV27 and TRBJ2-1; 12 nucleotides agree with TRBD1. The CDR3 loop spans 18 amino acids. After removal of 5 bases from V and 8 bases from J, the junction contained 16 bases not matched to a gene. Germline CDR1 is MNHEY and CDR2 is SMNVEV (reference sequence). The CDR3 loop is CASSLTAWDRGRLDEQFF. The DNA of the CDR3 is TGTGCCAGCAGTCTCACCGCTTGGGACAGGGGGCGGTTGGATGAGCAGTTCTTC.

The V call is TRBV5-1, the J call TRBJ2-1, with 7 bases fitting TRBD1. The CDR3 length is 18 residues. V dropped 3 bases and J dropped 7; count of bases not matched to a gene: 19. Looked up from germline, CDR1 is SGHRS and CDR2 is YFSETQ. The CDR3 DNA reads TGCGCCAGCAGCTACCGGACAGGACTCGCCCTTGGGGTTAATGAGCAGTTCTTC. Translation: CASSYRTGLALGVNEQFF.

CDR3: CASTPLGLPSGYTF. The CDR3 DNA is TGTGCCAGCACCCCTCTTGGGCTCCCGAGCGGCTACACCTTC. The chain employs TRBV6-5 and TRBJ1-2; D unclear. The CDR3 contains 14 residues. V lost 7 bases and J 8 bases, leaving 20 bases between the germline ends. Per germline, CDR1 MNHEY and CDR2 SVGAGI.

This clone was detected only a few times. V and J are TRBV7-9 and TRBJ1-1; 8 bases align to TRBD1. The CDR3 length is 12 residues. The germline V gene has CDR1 SEHNR and CDR2 FQNEAQ (reference sequence). Trimming at V came to 8 bases and at J to 4 bases, leaving 3 bases not matched to a gene. CDR3 amino acids: CASGDRLTEAFF. Here the CDR3 DNA reads TGTGCCAGCGGGGACAGGCTCACTGAAGCTTTCTTT.

V and J are TRBV9 and TRBJ2-3; the D gene is possibly TRBD1 (6 bases). The CDR3 is 17 amino acids. V lost 0 bases, J lost 2 bases, and 16 bases lay in between. Germline lookup yields CDR1 SGDLS and CDR2 YYNGEE. CDR3 in amino acids: CASSVGWGLFITDTQYF. CDR3 sequence (DNA): TGTGCCAGCAGCGTAGGATGGGGGCTATTCATCACAGATACGCAGTATTTT. Full variable domain (outside the CDR3, taken from reference TRBV9 and TRBJ2-3): DSGVTQTPKHLITATGQRVTLRCSPRSGDLSVYWYQQSLDQGLQFLIQYYNGEERAKGNILERFSAQQFPDLHSELNLSSLELGDSALYFCASSVGWGLFITDTQYFGPGTRLTVL.

The gene calls are TRBV9 and TRBJ2-3, with TRBD2 matching 10 bases. The V and J ends lost 4 bases and 2 bases, in that order; junction bases with no gene match: 7. Germline V CDR1 and CDR2: SGDLS, YYNGEE. The length of the CDR3 is 16 residues. CDR3 amino acids: CASSPRTSGFTDTQYF. The CDR3 nucleotides are TGTGCCAGCAGCCCCCGGACTAGCGGCTTCACAGATACGCAGTATTTT.

The chain is built from TRBV18 and TRBJ2-7, with D perhaps matching TRBD1 (5 bases). This CDR3 has 16 residues. Germline V CDR1 and CDR2: KGHSH, LQKENI. V lost 3 bases and J lost 1, with 16 bases in between. CDR3 residues: CASSPPSPGPSYEQYF. The CDR3 DNA reads as TGTGCCAGCTCACCCCCCTCTCCAGGGCCTTCCTACGAGCAGTACTTC.

In its sample, this clone was seen once. V gene TRBV13 combines with J gene TRBJ2-7; a possible D gene is TRBD2 (6 bases). The CDR3 spans 15 residues. The ends were cut back, 5 bases at V and 7 bases at J, with 21 bases in the middle. Per the germline V gene, CDR1 is PRHDT and CDR2 is FYEKMQ (reference sequence). As DNA, the CDR3 is TGTGCCAGCAGCCCCCGACTAGGGTGGGTCGGAGAGCAGTACTTC. The encoded protein is CASSPRLGWVGEQYF.